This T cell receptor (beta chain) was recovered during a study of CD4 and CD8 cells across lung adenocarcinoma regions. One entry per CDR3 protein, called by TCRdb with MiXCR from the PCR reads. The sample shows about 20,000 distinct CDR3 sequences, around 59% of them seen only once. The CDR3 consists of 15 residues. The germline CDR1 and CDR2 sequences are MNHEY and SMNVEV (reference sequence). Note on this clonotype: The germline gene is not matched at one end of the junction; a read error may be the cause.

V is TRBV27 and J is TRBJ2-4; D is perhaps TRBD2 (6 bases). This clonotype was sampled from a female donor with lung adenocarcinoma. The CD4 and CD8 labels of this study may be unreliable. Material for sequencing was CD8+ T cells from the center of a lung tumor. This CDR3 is CARRQRVGAKDTQYF. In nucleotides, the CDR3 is TGTGCCCGCAGGCAGCGGGTGGGAGCCAAAGATACGCAGTATTTC.